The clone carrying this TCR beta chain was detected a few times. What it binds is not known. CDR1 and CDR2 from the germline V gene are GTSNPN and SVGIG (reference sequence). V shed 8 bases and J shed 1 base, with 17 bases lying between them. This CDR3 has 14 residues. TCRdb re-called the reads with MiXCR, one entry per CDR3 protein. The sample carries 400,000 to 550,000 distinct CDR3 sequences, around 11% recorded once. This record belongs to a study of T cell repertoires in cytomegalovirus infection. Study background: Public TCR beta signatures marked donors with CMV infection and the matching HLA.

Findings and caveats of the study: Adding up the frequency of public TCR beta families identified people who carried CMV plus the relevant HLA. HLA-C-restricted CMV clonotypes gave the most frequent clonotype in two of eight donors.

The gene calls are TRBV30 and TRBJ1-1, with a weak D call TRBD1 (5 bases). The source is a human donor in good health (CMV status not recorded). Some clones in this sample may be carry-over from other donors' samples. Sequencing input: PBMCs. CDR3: CALGGEIQNTEAFF. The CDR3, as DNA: TGTGCCCTTGGGGGGGAAATCCAGAACACTGAAGCTTTCTTT.